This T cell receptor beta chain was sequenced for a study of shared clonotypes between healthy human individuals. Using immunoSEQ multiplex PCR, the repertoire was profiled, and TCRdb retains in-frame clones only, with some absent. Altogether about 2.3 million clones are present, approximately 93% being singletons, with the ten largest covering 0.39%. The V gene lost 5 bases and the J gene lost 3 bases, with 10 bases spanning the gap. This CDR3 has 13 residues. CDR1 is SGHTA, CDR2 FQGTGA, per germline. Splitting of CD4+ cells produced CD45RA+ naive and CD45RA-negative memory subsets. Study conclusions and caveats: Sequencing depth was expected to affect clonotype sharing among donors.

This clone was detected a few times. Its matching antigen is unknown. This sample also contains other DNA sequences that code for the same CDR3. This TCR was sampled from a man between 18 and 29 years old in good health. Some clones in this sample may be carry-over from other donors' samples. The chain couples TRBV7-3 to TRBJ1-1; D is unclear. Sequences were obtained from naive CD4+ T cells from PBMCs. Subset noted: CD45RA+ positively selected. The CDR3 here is CASSRGRDTEAFF. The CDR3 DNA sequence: TGTGCCAGCAGCCGCGGACGGGACACTGAAGCTTTCTTT.